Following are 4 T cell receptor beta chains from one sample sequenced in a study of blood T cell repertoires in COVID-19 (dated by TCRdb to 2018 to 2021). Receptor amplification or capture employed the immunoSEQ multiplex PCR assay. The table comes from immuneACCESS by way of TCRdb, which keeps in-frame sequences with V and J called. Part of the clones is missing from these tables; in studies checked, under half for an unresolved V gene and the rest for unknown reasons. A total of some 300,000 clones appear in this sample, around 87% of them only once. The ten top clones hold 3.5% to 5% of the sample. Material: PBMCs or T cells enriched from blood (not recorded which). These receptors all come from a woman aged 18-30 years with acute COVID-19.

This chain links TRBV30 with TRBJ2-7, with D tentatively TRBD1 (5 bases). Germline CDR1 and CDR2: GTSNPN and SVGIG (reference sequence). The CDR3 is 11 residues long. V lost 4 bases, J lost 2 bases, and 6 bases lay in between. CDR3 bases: TGTGCCTGGAAACAGGCCTACGAGCAGTACTTC. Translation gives CAWKQAYEQYF.

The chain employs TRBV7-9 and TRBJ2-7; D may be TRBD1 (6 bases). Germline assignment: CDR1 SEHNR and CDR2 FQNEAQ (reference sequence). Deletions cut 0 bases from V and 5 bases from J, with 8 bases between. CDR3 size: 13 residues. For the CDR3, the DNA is TGTGCCAGCAGCTTAGCGCCAGGGGACGAGCAGTACTTC. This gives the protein CASSLAPGDEQYF.

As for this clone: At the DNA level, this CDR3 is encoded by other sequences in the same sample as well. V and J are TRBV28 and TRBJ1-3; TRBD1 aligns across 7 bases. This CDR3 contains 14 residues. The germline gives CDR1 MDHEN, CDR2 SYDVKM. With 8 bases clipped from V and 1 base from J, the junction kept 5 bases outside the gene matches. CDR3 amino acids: CASSRGLSGNTIYF. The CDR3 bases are TGTGCCAGCTCTAGGGGGCTGTCTGGAAACACCATATATTTT.

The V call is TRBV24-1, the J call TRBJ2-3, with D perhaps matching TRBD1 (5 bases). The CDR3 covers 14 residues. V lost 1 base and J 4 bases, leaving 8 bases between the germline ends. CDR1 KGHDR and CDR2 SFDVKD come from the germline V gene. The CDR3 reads CATSDFAGSDTQYF. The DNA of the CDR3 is TGTGCCACCAGTGATTTTGCAGGGTCAGATACGCAGTATTTT.